These 13 T cell receptor beta chains came from one sample sequenced in a study of cytomegalovirus exposure and HLA in healthy donors. Researchers ran the PCR with 60 Vbeta and 13 Jbeta primers. Some clones are missing from TCRdb's copy, which holds only in-frame ones; the method was immunoSEQ multiplex PCR. The sample contains approximately 160,000 clones, around four fifths of which appear only once. Material: PBMCs. The receptors were gathered from a woman in her 30s in good health and CMV-seropositive.

Only one count was recorded for this clone. The chain recombines TRBV2 with TRBJ2-3; 14 bases are a match to TRBD2. This CDR3 contains 16 residues. Looked up from germline, CDR1 is SNHLY and CDR2 is FYNNEI. Losses at the gene ends were 1 base for V and 3 bases for J; bases not matched to a gene: 0. The CDR3: CASSEGLAGGTDTQYF. The CDR3 region has the DNA TGTGCCAGCAGTGAAGGACTAGCGGGAGGGACAGATACGCAGTATTTT.

V usage is TRBV5-6 and J usage is TRBJ2-7; 7 bases match TRBD2. The CDR3 runs to 16 residues. From germline, CDR1 is SGHDT and CDR2 YYEEEE. The V gene end was trimmed by 4 bases and the J gene end by 0 bases; junction bases not matched to a gene: 10. CDR3 residues: CASSHRDYLFSYEQYF. As DNA, the CDR3 is TGTGCCAGCAGCCACCGGGACTATCTTTTCTCCTACGAGCAGTACTTC.

This chain uses TRBV21-1 with TRBJ1-5; TRBD1, the table's D call, was not compared with the DNA. TRBV21-1 is tagged as a pseudogene. The CDR3 sequence is 21 residues long. The CDR3 region is CASSKWKPREQGARGDQPQHF. In DNA form, the CDR3 reads TGTGCCAGCAGCAAATGGAAACCCCGGGAACAGGGGGCTCGCGGTGATCAGCCCCAGCATTTT.

This clone turned up a few times. The chain couples TRBV7-2 to TRBJ2-7; TRBD2 is a possible D gene (5 bases). V lost 4 bases to trimming and J lost 7 bases, with 20 bases between them. Germline CDR1 reads SGHTA; CDR2 reads FQGNSA. The CDR3 is made up of 15 amino acids. The chain's CDR3 is CASSSESAARGEQYF. The DNA of the CDR3 is TGTGCCAGCAGCTCCGAAAGCGCCGCCCGCGGGGAGCAGTACTTC.

This clone was recorded a few times. This rearrangement joins TRBV18 to TRBJ1-1, with 9 bases lining up with TRBD1. Germline CDR1 and CDR2: KGHSH and LQKENI. The CDR3 covers 14 residues. V trimming: 3 bases; J trimming: 1 base; junction bases outside the gene matches: 0. CDR3 sequence: CASSPGQGNTEAFF. For the CDR3, the DNA is TGTGCCAGCTCACCGGGACAGGGGAACACTGAAGCTTTCTTT. Together with reference TRBV18 and TRBJ1-1, the CDR3 gives the full variable domain: NAGVMQNPRHLVRRRGQEARLRCSPMKGHSHVYWYRQLPEEGLKFMVYLQKENIIDESGMPKERFSAEFPKEGPSILRIQQVVRGDSAAYFCASSPGQGNTEAFFGQGTRLTVV.

The chain is built from TRBV6-5 and TRBJ2-7; a weak D match, TRBD2 (5 bases). The CDR3 contains 15 residues. Germline V gene sequence: CDR1 MNHEY, CDR2 SVGAGI. The V and J ends lost 0 bases and 3 bases respectively, with 12 bases between them. This CDR3 is CASSYSMGVGYEQYF. The DNA of the CDR3 is TGTGCCAGCAGTTACTCGATGGGAGTCGGCTACGAGCAGTACTTC.

The chain carries TRBV2 and TRBJ1-1; the D is unclear. The V gene lost 8 bases and the J gene lost 5 bases, with 15 bases spanning the gap. The CDR3 length is 13 residues. Per germline, CDR1 SNHLY and CDR2 FYNNEI. CDR3 residues: CASSKQEGTEAFF. DNA for the CDR3: TGTGCCAGCTCTAAGCAGGAGGGAACTGAAGCTTTCTTT.

The chain has TRBV15 and TRBJ2-5, with unresolved D. Germline CDR1 reads LNHNV; CDR2 reads YYDKDF (reference sequence). This CDR3 spans 15 amino acids. With 4 bases removed from V and 1 base from J, the gap between germline ends came to 13 bases. The CDR3 DNA follows: TGTGCCACCAGCAACGGGTTGATGCTCCAAGAGACCCAGTACTTC. As protein: CATSNGLMLQETQYF.

Only one count was recorded for this clone. The chain combines TRBV6-5 with TRBJ1-2; no firm D call. The CDR3 runs to 11 residues. Germline V gene data show CDR1 as MNHEY and CDR2 as SVGAGI. Trimming shortened V by 6 bases and J by 1 base, and 3 bases separated the two germline ends. CDR3 in DNA: TGTGCCAGCAGCCTTAACTATGGCTACACCTTC. Residues: CASSLNYGYTF.

The rearrangement links TRBV6-4 to TRBJ2-1, with D perhaps TRBD2 (5 bases). The V and J ends lost 0 bases and 12 bases respectively, with 12 bases between them. Germline CDR1 MRHNA, CDR2 SNTAGT. This CDR3 is built from 13 residues. CDR3 nucleotide sequence: TGTGCCAGCAGTGACTCGATTGGGCGGGCGCAGTTCTTC. Protein product: CASSDSIGRAQFF.

V and J are TRBV6-5 and TRBJ1-1, with D tentatively TRBD1 (6 bases). The CDR3 contains 15 residues. The germline gives CDR1 MNHEY, CDR2 SVGAGI. Deletions cut 4 bases from V and 7 bases from J, with 19 bases between. CDR3 sequence reads: CASSSLQGPWGEAFF. The CDR3 DNA reads as TGTGCCAGCAGTTCCCTACAGGGTCCTTGGGGTGAAGCTTTCTTT.

V and J are TRBV7-2 and TRBJ1-1; a weak D match, TRBD1 (5 bases). CDR3 length equals 13 residues. Germline CDR1 SGHTA, CDR2 FQGNSA. Trimming stripped 3 bases from V and 2 bases from J, with 7 bases between. CDR3 DNA sequence: TGTGCCAGCAGCTTCAGGGTAAACACTGAAGCTTTCTTT. Its translation: CASSFRVNTEAFF.

The chain is built from TRBV30 and TRBJ2-3; 11 positions match TRBD1. The CDR3 length is 17 residues. Germline-derived CDR1 and CDR2 are GTSNPN and SVGIG (reference sequence). The junction had 12 bases not matched to a gene; V was cut back by 2 bases and J by 5 bases. The CDR3 DNA follows: TGTGCCTGGAGTCCAGGACAGGGGGCGGGCGGAGGAGATACGCAGTATTTT. Its protein is CAWSPGQGAGGGDTQYF.